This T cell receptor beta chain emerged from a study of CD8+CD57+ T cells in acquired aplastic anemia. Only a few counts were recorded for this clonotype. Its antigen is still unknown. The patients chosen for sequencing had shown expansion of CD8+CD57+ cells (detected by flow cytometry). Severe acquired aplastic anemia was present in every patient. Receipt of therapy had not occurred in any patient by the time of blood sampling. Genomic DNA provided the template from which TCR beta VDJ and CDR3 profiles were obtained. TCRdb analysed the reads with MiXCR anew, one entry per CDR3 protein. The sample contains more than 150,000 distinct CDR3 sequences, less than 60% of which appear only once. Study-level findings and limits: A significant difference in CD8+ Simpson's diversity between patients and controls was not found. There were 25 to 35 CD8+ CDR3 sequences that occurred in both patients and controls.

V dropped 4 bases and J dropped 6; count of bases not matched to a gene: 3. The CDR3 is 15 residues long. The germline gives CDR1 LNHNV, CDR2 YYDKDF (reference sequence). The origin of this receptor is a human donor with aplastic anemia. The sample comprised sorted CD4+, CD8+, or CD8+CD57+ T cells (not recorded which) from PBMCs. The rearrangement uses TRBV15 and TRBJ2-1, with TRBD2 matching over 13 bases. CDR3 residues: CATSTGLAGVNEQFF. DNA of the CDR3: TGTGCCACCAGCACTGGACTAGCGGGAGTCAATGAGCAGTTCTTC.